Listed below are T cell receptor beta chains from one sample, sequenced in a study of shared clonotypes between healthy human individuals. TCRdb's copy holds only in-frame clones and misses some; the assay was immunoSEQ multiplex PCR. Of around 700,000 clones in the sample, just over 90% are singletons; the top ten hold about 24%. Sequenced material: naive CD8+ T cells sorted from blood. The receptors shown here come from a man aged 25-40 years in good health. Both conserved end residues are part of each CDR3. The D gene is left open where the match is weak. Size is omitted from some rows. Given values are once, few, many or a class for expanded clones.

>TRBD2|TRBJ2-5|-|TRBV2|17
TGTGCCAGCAGCGAAACGGGACTACGCCAACTCGCGGGGACCCAGTACTTC
CASSETGLRQLAGTQYF
>-|TRBJ1-5|-|TRBV5-1|14
TGCGCCATCGTAGGGGGGTGCGGCAATCAGCCCCAGCATTTT
CAIVGGCGNQPQHF
>-|TRBJ2-7|-|TRBV28|13
TGTGCCAGCAGTTTAGGGGTTTGGGACGAGCAGTACTTC
CASSLGVWDEQYF
>TRBD1|TRBJ2-2|-|TRBV28|16
TGTGCCAGCAGTCCGGCCGGGACAGGGGTCACCGGGGAGCTGTTTTTT
CASSPAGTGVTGELFF
>TRBD2|TRBJ2-1|-|TRBV19|14
TGTGCCAGTAGGACTAGCGGGACGGGGTATGAGCAGTTCTTC
CASRTSGTGYEQFF
>TRBD1|TRBJ2-1|-|TRBV6-5|15
TGTGCCAGCAACCGGGACAGCGACTCCTACAATGAGCAGTTCTTC
CASNRDSDSYNEQFF
>TRBD2|TRBJ2-7|-|TRBV7-9|16
TGTGCCAGCAGCCCCGGGACTAGCGGGAGGGCCTACGAGCAGTACTTC
CASSPGTSGRAYEQYF
>-|TRBJ1-4|once|TRBV28|12
TGTGCCAGCGGGGGTTCTGATGAAAAACTGTTTTTT
CASGGSDEKLFF
>TRBD1|TRBJ2-7|-|TRBV29-1|16
TGCAGCGTTAGCCGATCCGGGGACAGGGGGCACGACGAGCAGTACTTC
CSVSRSGDRGHDEQYF
>-|TRBJ2-1|-|TRBV15|16
TGTGCCACCAGCAGAGATATTCCTAGCTCCTACAATGAGCAGTTCTTC
CATSRDIPSSYNEQFF
>TRBD2|TRBJ2-3|-|TRBV5-1|18
TGCGCCAGCAGCCCCTATTCTCGGACTAGCTCCTATGGGGATACGCAGTATTTT
CASSPYSRTSSYGDTQYF
>-|TRBJ2-5|-|TRBV5-4|14
TGTGCCAGCAGCAAAACAGGTTCCGCGGAGACCCAGTACTTC
CASSKTGSAETQYF
>-|TRBJ2-3|-|TRBV7-2|13
TGTGCCAGCAGCTTAGGCCAGAAAGATACGCAGTATTTT
CASSLGQKDTQYF
>TRBD1|TRBJ2-6|once|TRBV6-1|17
TGTGCCAGCAGTGGGACAGGGAGTTTCTCTGGGGCCAACGTCCTGACTTTC
CASSGTGSFSGANVLTF
>-|TRBJ2-3|-|TRBV15|12
TGTGCCACCAGCAGAGATACTGATACGCAGTATTTT
CATSRDTDTQYF
>TRBD2|TRBJ2-5|-|TRBV4-1|18
TGCGCCAGCAGACAGGGCACGGCGGCGAGCGGGAGACAAGAGACCCAGTACTTC
CASRQGTAASGRQETQYF
>-|TRBJ2-5|-|TRBV27|14
TGTGCCAGCAGTTTACTAGGGGCTGAAGAGACCCAGTACTTC
CASSLLGAEETQYF
>TRBD2|TRBJ2-5|-|TRBV27|15
TGTGCCAGCAGTTTATCTAGCGGGGATCAAGAGACCCAGTACTTC
CASSLSSGDQETQYF
>-|TRBJ1-1|-|TRBV15|11
TGTGCCACCAGCAGAGCAACTGAAGCTTTCTTT
CATSRATEAFF
>-|TRBJ1-2|-|TRBV6-1|17
TGTGCCAGCAGTGAAGTGGGACGGCAGGGAACGTTTTATGGCTACACCTTC
CASSEVGRQGTFYGYTF
>TRBD1|TRBJ2-1|-|TRBV7-9|15
TGTGCCAGCAGCTCCCCCGGACAGGGATCGAATGAGCAGTTCTTC
CASSSPGQGSNEQFF
>TRBD1|TRBJ1-5|-|TRBV27|16
TGTGCCAGCAGTTTACGGTACAGGGGTAGGGCTCAGCCCCAGCATTTT
CASSLRYRGRAQPQHF
>-|TRBJ2-7|-|TRBV10-2|10
TGCGCAAGTAAGGGGTACGAGCAGTACTTC
CASKGYEQYF
>TRBD1|TRBJ2-1|-|TRBV30|15
TGTGCCTGGAGCGCTGGGACAGGGGGCCTTGATGAGCAGTTCTTC
CAWSAGTGGLDEQFF
>TRBD1|TRBJ2-1|-|TRBV12-5|17
TGTGCTAGTGGTTTGGTATCTGTACAGGGGGCCCGGGTTGAGCAGTTCTTC
CASGLVSVQGARVEQFF
>TRBD1|TRBJ2-5|-|TRBV2|15
TGTGCCAGCACCGAACAGACAGGGGGGCAAGAGACCCAGTACTTC
CASTEQTGGQETQYF
>TRBD2|TRBJ2-1|-|TRBV9|15
TGTGCCAGCAGCGCACCGTCTAGCGGGATCAATGAGCAGTTCTTC
CASSAPSSGINEQFF
>TRBD2|TRBJ2-1|once|TRBV19|15
TGTGCCAGTAGTACTAGCGGGGGCTCGTACAATGAGCAGTTCTTC
CASSTSGGSYNEQFF
>-|TRBJ2-7|-|TRBV7-9|17
TGTGCCAGCAGCAAGAATTCGGAGGGCCTAGTATCCTACGAGCAGTACTTC
CASSKNSEGLVSYEQYF
>TRBD2|TRBJ2-5|-|TRBV14|16
TGTGCCAGCAGCCAATCGGGTAGCGGGAATAGAGAGACCCAGTACTTC
CASSQSGSGNRETQYF
>-|TRBJ2-7|-|TRBV28|13
TGTGCCAGCAGTTTATTTCGACTCTACGAGCAGTACTTC
CASSLFRLYEQYF
>TRBD1|TRBJ2-2|-|TRBV5-6|15
TGTGCCAGCAGCCAAGGGACAGCTACCACCGGGGAGCTGTTTTTT
CASSQGTATTGELFF
>TRBD1|TRBJ2-7|-|TRBV14|15
TGTGCCAGCAGCCAGGCTCCGGACAGGGGTTACGAGCAGTACTTC
CASSQAPDRGYEQYF
>TRBD2|TRBJ2-3|-|TRBV2|19
TGTGCCAGCAGGGCCATTTGGCGGGAGGGCTCAACGGGCACAGATACGCAGTATTTT
CASRAIWREGSTGTDTQYF
>-|TRBJ2-1|-|TRBV27|13
TGTGCCAGCAGTTTAAGTCAGTCTAATGAGCAGTTCTTC
CASSLSQSNEQFF
>TRBD1|TRBJ1-1|-|TRBV5-6|12
TGTGCCAGCCGGGGACAGGGGACTGAAGCTTTCTTT
CASRGQGTEAFF
>-|TRBJ2-1|-|TRBV7-9|13
TGTGCCAGCAGCTTAGAGTCCAGGGATGAGCAGTTCTTC
CASSLESRDEQFF
>-|TRBJ1-2|many|TRBV28|11
TGTGCCAGCGCCTCATCGTACGGCTACACCTTC
CASASSYGYTF
>-|TRBJ2-1|-|TRBV27|13
TGTGCCAGCAGTTTGGGGCTAGCGTATGAGCAGTTCTTC
CASSLGLAYEQFF
>-|TRBJ2-7|-|TRBV7-9|16
TGTGCCAGCAGCTTTTGGACCGAAAGTCTATCCTACGAGCAGTACTTC
CASSFWTESLSYEQYF
>-|TRBJ2-7|once|TRBV27|13
TGTGCCAGCAGTTTATCCAGCACCTACGAGCAGTACTTC
CASSLSSTYEQYF
>-|TRBJ2-5|-|TRBV29-1|12
TGCAGCGTTGACTACCGGCAAGAGACCCAGTACTTC
CSVDYRQETQYF
>-|TRBJ2-3|-|TRBV30|16
TGTGCCTGGATGGAGATAGCGGTAACTAGCACAGATACGCAGTATTTT
CAWMEIAVTSTDTQYF
>-|TRBJ1-2|-|TRBV5-6|18
TGTGCCAGCAGCTTGGAACAGGGTTTCCCCTCCTTGAGCTATGGCTACACCTTC
CASSLEQGFPSLSYGYTF
>-|TRBJ2-1|-|TRBV19|16
TGTGCCAGTAGTATTGGGGGCTACTCGCCTTACAATGAGCAGTTCTTC
CASSIGGYSPYNEQFF
>TRBD1|TRBJ2-1|-|TRBV25-1|14
TGTGCCAGCAGTTTACAAGAGGGGGCGAGAGAGCAGTTCTTC
CASSLQEGAREQFF
>TRBD1|TRBJ2-1|-|TRBV2|12
TGTGCCAGCACAGGGGGTTTTGGTGAGCAGTTCTTC
CASTGGFGEQFF